This record covers a single T cell receptor (beta chain). Its antigen specificity is not known. From the cysteine up to the phenylalanine, the CDR3 has a length of 16 residues. No DNA was logged. The germline V gene specifies SGHTA as CDR1 and FQGNSA as CDR2. These data come from a study of T cells expressing NK-cell markers (dated by TCRdb to about 2020). About the study as a whole: Three sorted T-cell subsets (CD3+CD56+NKG2C+, CD3+CD56+NKG2C- and CD3+CD56-NKG2C+) from under 10 donors had their TCR beta-chain repertoires profiled. Of the eight sequenced donors, seven were found to be HCMV-seropositive and one was found to be HCMV-seronegative. The study sequenced eight donors, all healthy volunteers chosen at random: three men and five women. Sequencing of the libraries produced 2 x 150 bp reads on Illumina HiSeq 2000/2500, MiSeq or NextSeq. Study-wide findings and limitations: Those dominant clonotypes were again the most abundant among CD3+CD56-NKG2C+ cells in a handful of donors, at about 25-60.1%. Whether the expanded NKG2C-expressing T cell clones were specific for HCMV antigens was left unclear. In 6 or 7 donors, the dominant CD3+CD56+NKG2C+ clonotypes ranked among the top 10 CD8+ clonotypes, making up about 1.0-7.5% of CD8+ T cells.

Sequenced on an Illumina HiSeq 2000. TCR beta cDNA libraries were prepared using 5'RACE template switching, which introduced a universal primer site and unique molecular identifiers. cDNA synthesis was primed from the TCR beta constant segment and was followed by two successive PCR amplification steps. As for the original processing: MIGEC was used to demultiplex reads and group the reads by UMI, and MiTCR was used to assemble and quantify clonotypes. To remove erroneous sequences, TCR cDNA sequences were retained only when supported by two or more reads. The tcR package was used for downstream repertoire analysis, with clonotypes matched between fractions based on CDR3 nucleotide sequence plus V segment. Antigen specificity was annotated against VDJdb with VDJmatch, allowing one amino acid substitution in CDR3. TCRdb reprocessed the reads, reporting each CDR3 protein sequence once and no DNA. The V and J calls shown here were made by TCRdb, not taken from the authors' results. For this sample, the table gives 400,000 to 500,000 distinct CDR3 sequences. Roughly 8% of the sample rests with the top ten.

HCMV serostatus was determined by detecting HCMV-specific IgG in serum with a commercial ELISA kit. Peripheral blood mononuclear cells were isolated from blood by Ficoll density gradient centrifugation. The rearrangement joined TRBV7-2 to TRBJ2-5; TCRdb indicates TRBD1, and absent DNA this call remains unverified. This clonotype originated in a woman aged 18-70 years in good health. Sequencing was carried out using blood T cells: a sorted CD56 or NKG2C T cell subset, CD4+ or CD8+ T cells, or bulk PBMC T cells (not recorded which). CDR3 loop: CASSLAAAGGQETQYF.